The 21 T cell receptor beta chains presented below share a single source sample, sequenced in a study of blood T cell repertoires in COVID-19. Sequenced by immunoSEQ multiplex PCR; TCRdb stores in-frame clones only, minus some. The sample contains just over 650,000 clones, 85% to 90% of which appear only once. The material sequenced was peripheral blood. The source is a woman under 30 with acute or convalescent COVID-19.

This clone was counted once. The rearrangement uses TRBV3-1 (or the pseudogene TRBV3-2) and TRBJ1-2; possibly TRBD1 for D (5 bases). Germline V gene data show CDR1 as LGHDT and CDR2 as YNNKEL (reference sequence). V was trimmed by 4 bases and J by 3 bases, leaving 9 bases between them. There are 13 residues in the CDR3. CDR3 nucleotide sequence: TGTGCCAGCAGCCTGACGGGGGACTATGGCTACACCTTC. Translation: CASSLTGDYGYTF.

The chain carries TRBV6-5 and TRBJ1-1, with 7 bases identical to TRBD1. This CDR3 comprises 11 residues. The germline CDR1 and CDR2 sequences are MNHEY and SVGAGI. J gave up 6 bases and V 10 bases, and 5 bases lay outside the gene matches. The DNA of the CDR3 is TGTGCCACCGATGACAGGGCTGAAGCTTTCTTT. Protein product: CATDDRAEAFF.

On this clone: One end of the junction does not line up with germline, which may come from a read error. The gene calls are TRBV9 and TRBJ1-2, with D unresolved. Per germline, CDR1 SGDLS and CDR2 YYNGEE. This CDR3 region has 11 residues. CDR3 region: CASSVGVRMNF. In nucleotides, the CDR3 is TGTGCCAGCAGCGTAGGAGTCAGGATGAACTTC.

Note on this clone: The identical CDR3 is also encoded by other nucleotide sequences in the sample. The rearrangement joins TRBV5-5 to TRBJ1-3; D unclear. Germline CDR1 SGHKS, CDR2 YYEKEE (reference sequence). The CDR3 consists of 14 residues. V was clipped by 0 bases and J by 1 base, with 5 bases between them. The CDR3 DNA reads TGTGCCAGCAGCTTGGGAGGGTCTGGAAACACCATATATTTT. It yields the protein CASSLGGSGNTIYF.

This clone was detected a few times. The J gene is TRBJ1-1, the V gene TRBV14; perhaps TRBD1 as D (6 bases). This CDR3 is built from 14 residues. V lost 1 base and J lost 5, with 11 bases in between. CDR1 is SGHDN, CDR2 FVKESK, per germline. CDR3 amino acids: CASSQATGKTEAFF. In DNA form, the CDR3 reads TGTGCCAGCAGCCAAGCTACAGGGAAGACTGAAGCTTTCTTT.

The V gene is TRBV9, the J gene TRBJ2-1, with TRBD1 matching over 9 bases. The ends lost 3 bases at V and 3 bases at J; junction bases unmatched: 7. CDR3 length: 16 amino acids. Germline V gene lookup returns CDR1 SGDLS and CDR2 YYNGEE. The CDR3 DNA follows: TGTGCCAGCAGCGGACCGGGACAGGGATTCTACAATGAGCAGTTCTTC. Translation gives CASSGPGQGFYNEQFF.

This chain joins TRBV24-1 and TRBJ2-7; 10 bases align to TRBD1. CDR3 length equals 13 residues. Germline trimming cut 9 bases from V and 2 bases from J; bases unmatched to any gene: 3. Germline V gene data show CDR1 as KGHDR and CDR2 as SFDVKD. This CDR3 reads CATGTGATYEQYF. CDR3 DNA: TGTGCCACCGGGACAGGGGCAACCTACGAGCAGTACTTC.

The J gene is TRBJ2-7, the V gene TRBV5-1, with TRBD2 matching 8 bases. V lost 0 bases, J lost 0 bases, and 8 bases stayed unmatched. The CDR3 is 17 amino acids. Germline V gene sequence: CDR1 SGHRS, CDR2 YFSETQ. CDR3 sequence (DNA): TGCGCCAGCAGCTTGGAAATTAGCGGGGCAAGCTCCTACGAGCAGTACTTC. This codes for CASSLEISGASSYEQYF. The whole variable domain, remainder taken from reference TRBV5-1 and TRBJ2-7, is KAGVTQTPRYLIKTRGQQVTLSCSPISGHRSVSWYQQTPGQGLQFLFEYFSETQRNKGNFPGRFSGRQFSNSRSEMNVSTLELGDSALYLCASSLEISGASSYEQYFGPGTRLTVT.

The V gene is TRBV10-3, the J gene TRBJ2-3; 11 bases fit TRBD1. CDR3 size: 14 residues. From germline, CDR1 is ENHRY and CDR2 SYGVKD. V lost 6 bases, J lost 3 bases, and 2 bases stayed unmatched. The CDR3 region is CAISGQGATDTQYF. CDR3 DNA sequence: TGTGCCATCAGCGGACAGGGGGCTACAGATACGCAGTATTTT.

The gene calls are TRBV13 and TRBJ2-2; tentative D call: TRBD1 (6 bases). The CDR3 contains 16 residues. With 5 bases removed from V and 7 bases from J, the gap between germline ends came to 20 bases. Germline V CDR1 and CDR2: PRHDT, FYEKMQ (reference sequence). In nucleotides, the CDR3 is TGTGCCAGCAGCCCTGCAGGGACACATGGTGGCGGGGAGCTGTTTTTT. This codes for CASSPAGTHGGGELFF.

The gene calls are TRBV6-5 and TRBJ2-7; 10 bases agree with TRBD1. The CDR3 covers 15 residues. Germline loops: CDR1 MNHEY, CDR2 SVGAGI. Germline trimming cut 0 bases from V and 4 bases from J; bases unmatched to any gene: 3. The CDR3 DNA is TGTGCCAGCAGTTACTCGGACAGGGGGGTATACGAGCAGTACTTC. This translates into CASSYSDRGVYEQYF.

This chain joins TRBV7-9 and TRBJ1-6, with D unclear. From germline, CDR1 is SEHNR and CDR2 FQNEAQ (reference sequence). The CDR3 length is 16 residues. V lost 3 bases, J lost 6 bases, and 15 bases lay in between. DNA for the CDR3: TGTGCCAGCAGCTTGGGCCCGCAGTTTCCTAATTCACCCCTCCACTTT. Its protein is CASSLGPQFPNSPLHF.

This chain joins TRBV9 and TRBJ2-1; a possible D gene is TRBD2 (7 bases). Germline V lookup: CDR1 SGDLS, CDR2 YYNGEE. With 0 bases removed from V and 4 bases from J, the gap between germline ends came to 11 bases. This CDR3 spans 15 amino acids. The CDR3 DNA is TGTGCCAGCAGCGTAGACAGCGGGACATACAATGAGCAGTTCTTC. This translates into CASSVDSGTYNEQFF.

The chain couples TRBV24-1 to TRBJ1-1; D is unclear. Trimming took off 7 bases at V and 4 bases at J, with 12 bases between the two ends. CDR3 size: 13 residues. Looked up from germline, CDR1 is KGHDR and CDR2 is SFDVKD. CDR3 loop: CATSGQRGTEAFF. The CDR3 DNA reads TGTGCCACCAGCGGTCAGCGGGGCACTGAAGCTTTCTTT.

J is TRBJ1-2 and V is TRBV5-5; D remains ambiguous. Between the trimmed V and J ends, which lost 0 bases and 7 bases, there was a span of 13 bases. The CDR3 spans 14 residues. CDR1 and CDR2 (germline): SGHKS, YYEKEE (reference sequence). CDR3 region: CASSLGGLGGGYTF. CDR3 nucleotides: TGTGCCAGCAGCTTGGGAGGCCTCGGTGGTGGCTACACCTTC.

The rearrangement joins TRBV19 to TRBJ1-5; 12 bases line up with TRBD1. Germline V lookup: CDR1 LNHDA, CDR2 SQIVND (reference sequence). This CDR3 spans 16 amino acids. With 9 bases clipped from V and 0 bases from J, the junction kept 6 bases outside the gene matches. The CDR3 reads CASRPGQGASNQPQHF. The CDR3 DNA sequence: TGTGCCAGCAGACCGGGACAGGGGGCTAGCAATCAGCCCCAGCATTTT. The whole variable domain, remainder taken from reference TRBV19 and TRBJ1-5, is DGGITQSPKYLFRKEGQNVTLSCEQNLNHDAMYWYRQDPGQGLRLIYYSQIVNDFQKGDIAEGYSVSREKKESFPLTVTSAQKNPTAFYLCASRPGQGASNQPQHFGDGTRLSIL.

V usage is TRBV29-1 and J usage is TRBJ2-1; 7 bases align to TRBD2. The J segment lost 4 bases and the V segment lost 3 bases, leaving 3 bases of the junction unmatched. Per the germline V gene, CDR1 is SQVTM and CDR2 is ANQGSEA. This CDR3 is 13 amino acids long. The CDR3 sequence is CSVERGIYNEQFF. In DNA, the CDR3 is TGCAGCGTTGAGCGGGGGATATACAATGAGCAGTTCTTC.

Details on this clone: The sample holds other DNA sequences that translate to the same CDR3. V gene TRBV6-5 combines with J gene TRBJ1-3, with D uncertain. Germline V gene data show CDR1 as MNHEY and CDR2 as SVGAGI. V was pared by 8 bases and J by 0 bases, with 5 bases between. CDR3 length equals 12 residues. The DNA for the CDR3 is TGTGCCAGCCGTAGCTCTGGAAACACCATATATTTT. This encodes CASRSSGNTIYF.

This chain links TRBV5-5 with TRBJ2-7; D unclear. V was pared by 0 bases and J by 3 bases, with 10 bases between. The CDR3 spans 14 residues. Germline CDR1 and CDR2: SGHKS and YYEKEE (reference sequence). CDR3 nucleotide sequence: TGTGCCAGCAGCTTGGGACTGCCTTACTACGAGCAGTACTTC. As protein: CASSLGLPYYEQYF.

The gene calls are TRBV5-6 and TRBJ1-5, with 8 bases that match TRBD1. Trimming at V came to 4 bases and at J to 4 bases, leaving 4 bases not matched to a gene. The CDR3 length is 14 residues. Germline CDR1 is SGHDT and CDR2 is YYEEEE. The CDR3 sequence: CASSRTGGNQPQHF. In DNA, the CDR3 is TGTGCCAGCAGCCGTACAGGGGGGAATCAGCCCCAGCATTTT. Full variable domain (missing parts from reference TRBV5-6 and TRBJ1-5): DAGVTQSPTHLIKTRGQQVTLRCSPKSGHDTVSWYQQALGQGPQFIFQYYEEEERQRGNFPDRFSGHQFPNYSSELNVNALLLGDSALYLCASSRTGGNQPQHFGDGTRLSIL.

This chain connects TRBV3-1 (or the pseudogene TRBV3-2) to TRBJ1-5; D is possibly TRBD1 (5 bases). Trimming removed 1 base from V and 4 bases from J, with 29 bases in between. Germline lookup yields CDR1 LGHDT and CDR2 YNNKEL (reference sequence). The CDR3 sequence is 21 residues long. CDR3 region: CASSQGSAGMVGMGKNQPQHF. CDR3 nucleotide sequence: TGTGCCAGCAGCCAAGGAAGTGCAGGGATGGTTGGAATGGGGAAAAATCAGCCCCAGCATTTT.